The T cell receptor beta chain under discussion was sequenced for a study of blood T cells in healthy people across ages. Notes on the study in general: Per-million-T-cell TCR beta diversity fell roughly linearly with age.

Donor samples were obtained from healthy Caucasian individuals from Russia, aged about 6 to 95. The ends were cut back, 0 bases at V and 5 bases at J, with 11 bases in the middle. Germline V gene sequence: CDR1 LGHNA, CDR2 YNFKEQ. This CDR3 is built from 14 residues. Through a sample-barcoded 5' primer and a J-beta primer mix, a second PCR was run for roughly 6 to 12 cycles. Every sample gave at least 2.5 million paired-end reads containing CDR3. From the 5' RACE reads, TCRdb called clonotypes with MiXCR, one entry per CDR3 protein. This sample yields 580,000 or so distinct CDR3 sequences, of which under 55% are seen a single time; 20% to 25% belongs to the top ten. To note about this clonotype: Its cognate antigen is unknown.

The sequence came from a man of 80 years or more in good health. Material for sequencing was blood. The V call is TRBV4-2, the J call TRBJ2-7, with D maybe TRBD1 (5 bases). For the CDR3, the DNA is TGTGCCAGCAGCCAAGATTTAGGGGCCAACGAGCAGTACTTC. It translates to CASSQDLGANEQYF.